The 24 T cell receptor beta chains below all came from one sample that was sequenced in a study of fetal regulatory T cell absence and autoimmunity. Sequenced by immunoSEQ multiplex PCR; TCRdb stores in-frame clones only, minus some. The sample lists roughly 95,000 clones, about 78% seen once, with roughly 2% in the top ten. The material sequenced was pancreas tissue. The receptors were sampled from a male donor with IPEX syndrome.

This clone was picked up a small number of times. V is TRBV7-9 and J is TRBJ2-3; 7 bases align to TRBD2. The CDR3 consists of 15 residues. Germline V gene data show CDR1 as SEHNR and CDR2 as FQNEAQ (reference sequence). J gave up 2 bases and V 4 bases, and 6 bases lay outside the gene matches. The CDR3 coding sequence is TGTGCCAGCAGCTACTCTAGCGGAGTCACAGATACGCAGTATTTT. This gives the protein CASSYSSGVTDTQYF.

The genes are TRBV6-6 and TRBJ2-7; the D call may be TRBD1 or TRBD2 (5 bases each). Trimming shortened V by 6 bases and J by 1 base, and 19 bases separated the two germline ends. Germline values: CDR1 MNHNY, CDR2 SVGAGI (reference sequence). The CDR3 is made up of 16 amino acids. The CDR3 sequence: CASRDTGTYTSYEQYF. The DNA for the CDR3 is TGTGCCAGCAGGGATACCGGGACGTACACTTCCTACGAGCAGTACTTC.

This chain joins TRBV10-2 and TRBJ2-2; D is unresolved. The length of the CDR3 is 13 residues. From germline, CDR1 is WSHSY and CDR2 SAAADI. Trimming took 3 bases from V and 1 from J, leaving 3 bases between them. The CDR3 coding sequence is TGCGCCAGCAGTGACCAGAACACCGGGGAGCTGTTTTTT. Protein sequence: CASSDQNTGELFF.

The gene calls are TRBV2 and TRBJ2-7, with a tentative D call TRBD2 (6 bases). CDR1 is SNHLY, CDR2 FYNNEI, per germline. Trimming took 4 bases from V and 6 from J, leaving 13 bases between them. The CDR3 spans 13 residues. The CDR3 here is CASSGALGGEQYF. The CDR3 nucleotides read TGTGCCAGCAGTGGGGCGTTGGGGGGCGAGCAGTACTTC.

This clone has a handful of counts. The chain carries TRBV5-1 and TRBJ2-7, with 7 nucleotides matching TRBD1. This CDR3 is built from 15 residues. The germline gives CDR1 SGHRS, CDR2 YFSETQ. V lost 7 bases and J lost 3; bases outside the gene matches: 13. CDR3 region: CASGVERGPLYEQYF. CDR3 DNA: TGCGCCAGCGGGGTTGAAAGGGGGCCACTCTACGAGCAGTACTTC.

The chain recombines TRBV7-8 with TRBJ2-5, with D possibly matching TRBD2 (6 bases). The CDR3 covers 15 residues. Trimming removed 1 base from V and 1 base from J, with 10 bases in between. Per the germline V gene, CDR1 is SGHVS and CDR2 is FQNEAQ. For the CDR3, the DNA is TGTGCCAGCAGCTTAGGGCTAGCGCGCCAAGAGACCCAGTACTTC. Residues: CASSLGLARQETQYF.

V usage is TRBV9 and J usage is TRBJ1-2; the D gene is possibly TRBD1 (5 bases). Germline V gene data show CDR1 as SGDLS and CDR2 as YYNGEE. V was clipped by 0 bases and J by 1 base, with 19 bases between them. The CDR3 has 18 residues. This CDR3 is CASSVVGEAGLLNYGYTF. The CDR3, as DNA: TGTGCCAGCAGCGTAGTAGGGGAGGCAGGGCTACTTAACTATGGCTACACCTTC.

The V call is TRBV14, the J call TRBJ2-1; D assignment may be TRBD1 or TRBD2 (5 bases each). V shed 4 bases and J shed 4 bases, with 14 bases lying between them. The germline V gene has CDR1 SGHDN and CDR2 FVKESK. The CDR3 is 15 amino acids. In nucleotides, the CDR3 is TGTGCCAGCAGCCGACGGGACGTTGGATACAATGAGCAGTTCTTC. Translation gives CASSRRDVGYNEQFF.

The chain has TRBV5-1 and TRBJ1-2, with 9 bases that match TRBD1. V lost 4 bases and J lost 4; bases outside the gene matches: 14. CDR1 is SGHRS, CDR2 YFSETQ, per germline. CDR3 size: 17 residues. The CDR3: CASSLGGPGQGGYGYTF. CDR3 bases: TGCGCCAGCAGCCTAGGAGGTCCGGGACAGGGTGGCTATGGCTACACCTTC.

V and J are TRBV7-9 and TRBJ2-3; TRBD1 or TRBD2 may be the D gene (6 bases each). Trimming took 4 bases from V and 1 from J, leaving 15 bases between them. Germline CDR1 SEHNR, CDR2 FQNEAQ (reference sequence). CDR3 length: 16 residues. The CDR3 DNA reads TGTGCCAGCAGCTCTGATGGGGGGCGACGCACAGATACGCAGTATTTT. Translation gives CASSSDGGRRTDTQYF. The full variable domain, with the rest looked up from reference TRBV7-9 and TRBJ2-3, is DTGVSQNPRHKITKRGQNVTFRCDPISEHNRLYWYRQTLGQGPEFLTYFQNEAQLEKSRLLSDRFSAERPKGSFSTLEIQRTEQGDSAMYLCASSSDGGRRTDTQYFGPGTRLTVL.

V usage is TRBV5-1 and J usage is TRBJ1-2, with 11 bases identical to TRBD1. The germline V gene has CDR1 SGHRS and CDR2 YFSETQ. CDR3 size: 16 residues. J gave up 7 bases and V 4 bases, and 12 bases lay outside the gene matches. CDR3 sequence reads: CASSQGQGVVWAGYTF. CDR3 nucleotides: TGCGCCAGCAGCCAGGGACAGGGGGTAGTTTGGGCTGGCTACACCTTC.

The chain carries TRBV10-3 and TRBJ2-7; TRBD1 aligns across 10 bases. This CDR3 spans 15 amino acids. CDR1 is ENHRY, CDR2 SYGVKD, per germline. J was trimmed by 6 bases and V by 4 bases; bases with no gene match: 9. Written as DNA, the CDR3 is TGTGCCATCAGTGCCTCCGGGACAGGGGTCGTCGAGCAGTACTTC. It is translated as CAISASGTGVVEQYF.

This clone was observed a handful of times. This chain connects TRBV19 to TRBJ1-5, with a possible D match to TRBD1 (5 bases). The V and J ends lost 8 bases and 11 bases respectively, with 13 bases between them. The CDR3 spans 11 residues. Looked up from germline, CDR1 is LNHDA and CDR2 is SQIVND (reference sequence). The DNA of the CDR3 is TGTGCCAGTGGGGACTCCGGGGCCCAGCATTTT. This translates into CASGDSGAQHF.

This rearrangement joins TRBV7-2 to TRBJ2-3; 8 nucleotides line up with TRBD2. J lost 2 bases, V lost 1 base, and 8 bases had no gene match. In germline, CDR1 is SGHTA, CDR2 FQGNSA. The CDR3 covers 17 residues. CDR3 residues: CASSLGPAGAVTDTQYF. The CDR3 DNA sequence: TGTGCCAGCAGCTTAGGACCAGCGGGAGCCGTCACAGATACGCAGTATTTT.

The J gene is TRBJ2-1, the V gene TRBV11-2; D may be TRBD2 (6 bases). The germline V gene has CDR1 SGHAT and CDR2 FQNNGV. The CDR3 contains 14 residues. Deletions cut 5 bases from V and 4 bases from J, with 12 bases between. In DNA form, the CDR3 reads TGTGCCAGCAGCCAACCAGGGACTTACAATGAGCAGTTCTTC. It encodes CASSQPGTYNEQFF. The full variable domain, rest sourced from reference TRBV11-2 and TRBJ2-1, is EAGVAQSPRYKIIEKRQSVAFWCNPISGHATLYWYQQILGQGPKLLIQFQNNGVVDDSQLPKDRFSAERLKGVDSTLKIQPAKLEDSAVYLCASSQPGTYNEQFFGPGTRLTVL.

This chain joins TRBV5-6 and TRBJ2-7; 9 bases map to TRBD2. CDR3 size: 17 residues. Germline CDR1 and CDR2: SGHDT and YYEEEE. V shed 0 bases and J 4 bases; nucleotides not matched to a gene: 11. The CDR3 loop reads CASSLVFSREGRYEQYF. The CDR3, as DNA: TGTGCCAGCAGCTTGGTTTTTTCGCGGGAGGGGAGGTACGAGCAGTACTTC.

The chain couples TRBV5-4 to TRBJ2-3; D is perhaps TRBD2 (7 bases). The CDR3 extends over 16 amino acids. With 0 bases removed from V and 2 bases from J, the gap between germline ends came to 13 bases. CDR1 SGHNT and CDR2 YYREEE come from the germline V gene (reference sequence). CDR3 coding DNA: TGTGCCAGCAGCTTGGGTGAGGGGGGGGTCACAGATACGCAGTATTTT. Translation gives CASSLGEGGVTDTQYF. Full variable domain (remainder filled in from reference TRBV5-4 and TRBJ2-3): ETGVTQSPTHLIKTRGQQVTLRCSSQSGHNTVSWYQQALGQGPQFIFQYYREEENGRGNFPPRFSGLQFPNYSSELNVNALELDDSALYLCASSLGEGGVTDTQYFGPGTRLTVL.

This clone was picked up a small number of times. The J gene is TRBJ2-7, the V gene TRBV11-2; TRBD2 matches at 11 bases. The germline gives CDR1 SGHAT, CDR2 FQNNGV. This CDR3 is built from 15 residues. The trim removed 0 bases at V and 2 bases at J, leaving 0 bases unmatched. For the CDR3, the DNA is TGTGCCAGCAGCTTAGAGGGACTAGCGGCCTACGAGCAGTACTTC. This gives the protein CASSLEGLAAYEQYF.

The chain has TRBV19 and TRBJ2-3, with D possibly matching TRBD2 (6 bases). The CDR3 has 14 residues. From germline, CDR1 is LNHDA and CDR2 SQIVND (reference sequence). Trimming left V 7 bases short and J 2 bases short, with 13 bases between. The CDR3 DNA is TGTGCCAGTACCCCGGGACTGACCACAGATACGCAGTATTTT. Translation gives CASTPGLTTDTQYF.

The chain is built from TRBV5-8 and TRBJ2-7, with 7 bases lining up with TRBD1. Trimming at V came to 4 bases and at J to 0 bases, leaving 7 bases not matched to a gene. Germline CDR1 reads SGHTS; CDR2 reads YDEGEE. The CDR3 runs 15 residues. Written as DNA, the CDR3 is TGTGCCAGCAGCCGGAGGACAGGCCTCTCCTACGAGCAGTACTTC. Its protein product is CASSRRTGLSYEQYF. Together with reference TRBV5-8 and TRBJ2-7, the CDR3 gives the full variable domain: EAGVTQSPTHLIKTRGQQATLRCSPISGHTSVYWYQQALGLGLQFLLWYDEGEERNRGNFPPRFSGRQFPNYSSELNVNALELEDSALYLCASSRRTGLSYEQYFGPGTRLTVT.

In DNA form, the CDR3 reads TGTGCCAGCAGCTTCCGCGGGACAGGGAGAGGCGAGACCCAGTACTTC. This translates into CASSFRGTGRGETQYF. The gene calls are TRBV7-9 and TRBJ2-5; 9 nucleotides match TRBD1. The V gene end was trimmed by 3 bases and the J gene end by 5 bases; junction bases not matched to a gene: 10. This CDR3 contains 16 residues. Looked up from germline, CDR1 is SEHNR and CDR2 is FQNEAQ (reference sequence).

This rearrangement joins TRBV19 to TRBJ1-2; 10 positions agree with TRBD1. V lost 6 bases to trimming and J lost 4 bases; unmatched junction nucleotides: 5. This CDR3 has 14 amino acids. Germline values: CDR1 LNHDA, CDR2 SQIVND (reference sequence). CDR3 nucleotides: TGTGCCAGTAGCCGGGACAGGGGAGCCTATGGCTACACCTTC. This gives the protein CASSRDRGAYGYTF.

The J gene is TRBJ2-5, the V gene TRBV5-1; no firm D call. The V end lost 4 bases, the J end lost 5 bases, and 18 bases lay between the germline ends. CDR3 length: 15 amino acids. The germline CDR1 and CDR2 sequences are SGHRS and YFSETQ. CDR3 residues: CASSPAVGSGETQYF. CDR3 DNA sequence: TGCGCCAGCAGCCCCGCCGTTGGCAGTGGGGAGACCCAGTACTTC.

The chain carries TRBV5-5 and TRBJ1-1; D gene uncertain. CDR1 is SGHKS and CDR2 is YYEKEE in the germline V gene (reference sequence). The V end was cut by 0 bases, the J end by 4 bases, with 1 base between. This CDR3 spans 11 amino acids. The CDR3, as DNA: TGTGCCAGCAGCTTGGGCACTGAAGCTTTCTTT. Its protein is CASSLGTEAFF.